Listed below are T cell receptor beta chains from one sample, sequenced in a study of T cell changes during pregnancy in multiple sclerosis. Measured with immunoSEQ multiplex PCR; TCRdb has only the in-frame clones, and not every one. The sample includes around 50,000 clones, over 90% of them seen just once. Source: CD8+ T cells from peripheral blood mononuclear cells, taken in the first trimester of pregnancy. The receptors here all came from a female donor with multiple sclerosis, enrolled in a pregnancy study. The CDR3 runs from the conserved cysteine through the conserved F or W. The D gene is left open where the match is weak. Not every row has a clone size; where given, it reads once, few, many or a size class.

d_call | j_call | clone_size | v_call | cdr3_nt | cdr3_aa
. | TRBJ1-5 | . | TRBV9 | TGTGCCAGCAGCGTAGACGGGGTTGGGGATCAGCCCCAGCATTTT | CASSVDGVGDQPQHF
. | TRBJ2-5 | . | TRBV7-9 | TGTGCCAGCAGCTTATACAGCCAAGAGACCCAGTACTTC | CASSLYSQETQYF
. | TRBJ2-7 | . | TRBV28 | TGTGCCAGCAGTTCCTTCGGCGAGCAGTACTTC | CASSSFGEQYF
TRBD2 | TRBJ2-2 | . | TRBV27 | TGTGCCAGCAGTTTAACGCCGGGACTAGCGGGGAGGGGGGAGCTGTTTTTT | CASSLTPGLAGRGELFF
. | TRBJ1-1 | . | TRBV29-1 | TGCAGCGTTGACCGGCGCAGACTTGAAGCTTTCTTT | CSVDRRRLEAFF
. | TRBJ1-1 | . | TRBV7-9 | TGTGCCAGCAGCGTCGGGGTCACTGAAGCTTTCTTT | CASSVGVTEAFF
TRBD2 | TRBJ2-3 | . | TRBV4-2 | TGTGCCAGCAGCCCGGGACTAGCGGATCCCACAGATACGCAGTATTTT | CASSPGLADPTDTQYF
. | TRBJ1-4 | . | TRBV14 | TGTGCCAGCAGCTCGAACAGGGAACCTAATGAAAAACTGTTTTTT | CASSSNREPNEKLFF
. | TRBJ2-1 | . | TRBV7-7 | TGTGCCAGCAGCTTAGGAGGGCTTAATGAGCAGTTCTTC | CASSLGGLNEQFF
. | TRBJ2-5 | . | TRBV4-1 | TGCGCCAGCAGCCAAGGGGACAACCAAGAGACCCAGTACTTC | CASSQGDNQETQYF
TRBD1 | TRBJ2-6 | . | TRBV15 | TGTGCCACCAGCAGAGGGGATGGACAGGTACATCGTGTGTCTGGGGCCAACGTCCTGACTTTC | CATSRGDGQVHRVSGANVLTF
. | TRBJ2-7 | . | TRBV18 | TGTGCCAGCTCACCACAAAACAGAGAAGCCTACGAGCAGTACTTC | CASSPQNREAYEQYF
. | TRBJ2-1 | . | TRBV7-9 | TGTGCCAGCAGCCGTAGAAGCGTTCGGGAGAGCCCGTACAATGAGCAGTTCTTC | CASSRRSVRESPYNEQFF
TRBD2 | TRBJ2-7 | . | TRBV7-8 | TGTGCCAGCAGCTTAGGTCTGGGAGGGAAGGAGCAGTACTTC | CASSLGLGGKEQYF
. | TRBJ1-4 | . | TRBV6-1 | TGTGCCAGCAGTGAAGCGAGAGGGTTGGGAACTAATGAAAAACTGTTTTTT | CASSEARGLGTNEKLFF
TRBD2 | TRBJ2-2 | . | TRBV15 | TGTGCCACCAGCGTTGGACTAGACATAACCGGGGAGCTGTTTTTT | CATSVGLDITGELFF
TRBD2 | TRBJ2-3 | . | TRBV28 | TGTGCCAGCAGTTTAAGGACTAGCGGAAACACAGATACGCAGTATTTT | CASSLRTSGNTDTQYF
. | TRBJ2-7 | . | TRBV6-6 | TGTGCCAGCAGTTACCTCGTGGACAGCTACGAGCAGTACTTC | CASSYLVDSYEQYF
. | TRBJ2-5 | . | TRBV21-1 | TGTGCCAGCAGCAAATCAACTATGAGGGGGCGATCGGAGACCCAGTACTTC | CASSKSTMRGRSETQYF
TRBD1 | TRBJ1-2 | . | TRBV19 | TGTGCCAGTAGTCCTTCCCGTGGAGACAGGGATGGCTACACCTTC | CASSPSRGDRDGYTF
. | TRBJ1-2 | . | TRBV5-6 | TGTGCCAGCAGCTTGGGGGACATCAATGGCTACACCTTC | CASSLGDINGYTF
TRBD2 | TRBJ2-1 | . | TRBV19 | TGTGCCAGTAGCTGGGGACTAGCGGGAGGTTCCTACAATGAGCAGTTCTTC | CASSWGLAGGSYNEQFF
TRBD1 | TRBJ2-7 | . | TRBV6-1 | TGTGCCAGCAGTGAAGCAACAGGGGGTCACGAGCAGTACTTC | CASSEATGGHEQYF
. | TRBJ2-1 | . | TRBV30 | TGTGCCTGGAGTCCCGGAGCTTACAATGAGCAGTTCTTC | CAWSPGAYNEQFF
. | TRBJ2-1 | . | TRBV10-3 | TGTGCCATCAGTGAGTCGGGGGCAAGGGTTGGGGCCAATGAGCAGTTCTTC | CAISESGARVGANEQFF
. | TRBJ1-1 | . | TRBV6-5 | TGTGCCAGCAGCAAAGACAGGAACACTGAAGCTTTCTTT | CASSKDRNTEAFF
. | TRBJ2-7 | . | TRBV27 | TGTGCCAGCAGTTTATCCCAGGGTTTTTACGAGCAGTACTTC | CASSLSQGFYEQYF
TRBD1 | TRBJ1-2 | . | TRBV27 | TGTGCCAGCAGTCGACAGGGGAACTATGGCTACACCTTC | CASSRQGNYGYTF
. | TRBJ1-3 | . | TRBV4-1 | TGCGCCAGCAGCCAAGGCGGGACGCGCTCTGGAAACACCATATATTTT | CASSQGGTRSGNTIYF
. | TRBJ1-2 | . | TRBV30 | TGTGCCTGGGCCGGGACAAACTATGGCTACACCTTC | CAWAGTNYGYTF
TRBD2 | TRBJ2-7 | . | TRBV7-9 | TGTGCCAGCAGCTTAGGTGGGACTAGCGGGACGAACGAGCAGTACTTC | CASSLGGTSGTNEQYF
. | TRBJ1-3 | . | TRBV7-9 | TGTGCCAGCAGCTCGACAACCTTCTCTGGAAACACCATATATTTT | CASSSTTFSGNTIYF
. | TRBJ2-7 | . | TRBV2 | TGTGCCAGCTTGGGAGCAGAGTACGAGCAGTACTTC | CASLGAEYEQYF
TRBD1 | TRBJ2-6 | many | TRBV28 | TGTGCCAGCAGTTTAGGGACAGGGGATGGGGCCAACGTCCTGACTTTC | CASSLGTGDGANVLTF
. | TRBJ1-2 | . | TRBV27 | TGTGCCAGCAGTTTTTCTCCACGAGCCTATGGCTACACCTTC | CASSFSPRAYGYTF
TRBD2 | TRBJ2-1 | . | TRBV4-2 | TGTGCCAGCAGCCAAGAAAGGGCGGGACTAGCGGCCTACAATGAGCAGTTCTTC | CASSQERAGLAAYNEQFF
. | TRBJ2-7 | . | TRBV27 | TGTGCCAGCAGTTTCGGAGCAGGGTCCTACGAGCAGTACTTC | CASSFGAGSYEQYF
TRBD2 | TRBJ2-7 | . | TRBV9 | TGTGCCAGCAGCCCCGGAGGAACTAGCGGCTCCTACGAGCAGTACTTC | CASSPGGTSGSYEQYF
TRBD1 | TRBJ1-5 | . | TRBV27 | TGTGCCAGCAGTTTAGCATCAGGGGGCGAGCAGCCCCAGCATTTT | CASSLASGGEQPQHF
TRBD1 | TRBJ2-7 | . | TRBV6-1 | TGTGCCACCGGCGCCGGGACAGCCTACGAGCAGTACTTC | CATGAGTAYEQYF
. | TRBJ2-2 | . | TRBV4-1 | TGCGCCAGCAGCCAAGTATATCCGGGGAGCTCCGGGGAGCTGTTTTTT | CASSQVYPGSSGELFF
TRBD1 | TRBJ1-1 | . | TRBV27 | TGTGCCAGCAGTCCGCCTACAGGGGGTGGCACTGAAGCTTTCTTT | CASSPPTGGGTEAFF
. | TRBJ2-3 | few | TRBV5-6 | TGTGCCAGCAGCTTGGACCAGGGAATGACAGATACGCAGTATTTT | CASSLDQGMTDTQYF
TRBD2 | TRBJ2-1 | . | TRBV6-4 | TGTGCCAGCAGCCGCCGGGGACTAGATTTAAACAATGAGCAGTTCTTC | CASSRRGLDLNNEQFF
TRBD1 | TRBJ2-3 | . | TRBV30 | TGTGCCTGGAGCTTGACAGGGACACGTTCGCAGGCGGATACGCAGTATTTT | CAWSLTGTRSQADTQYF
. | TRBJ2-1 | once | TRBV4-1 | TGCGCCAGCAGCCAAGTGGGCCCTACCTACAATGAGCAGTTCTTC | CASSQVGPTYNEQFF
. | TRBJ1-2 | . | TRBV10-2 | TGCGCCAGCAGTGGGGACATGGCGCTATATGGCTACACCTTC | CASSGDMALYGYTF
TRBD2 | TRBJ2-3 | . | TRBV7-9 | TGTGCCAGCAGCTTTGGAGCGGGAGAGGCAGATACGCAGTATTTT | CASSFGAGEADTQYF
. | TRBJ1-3 | . | TRBV5-1 | TGCGCCAGCAGCTTGGTGGGGAGTCTCAACTCTGGAAACACCATATATTTT | CASSLVGSLNSGNTIYF
. | TRBJ1-1 | few | TRBV30 | TGTGCCTGGAGTGGAGTGGGACACCTAGTCTTGAACACTGAAGCTTTCTTT | CAWSGVGHLVLNTEAFF
. | TRBJ2-7 | . | TRBV11-3 | TGTGCCAGCAGCTTAGAGGACTCCCCCTCCTACGAGCAGTACTTC | CASSLEDSPSYEQYF
TRBD1 | TRBJ1-5 | . | TRBV14 | TGTGCCAGCAGCCAAGGAGGGGGCGGACAGCCCCAGCATTTT | CASSQGGGGQPQHF
. | TRBJ2-1 | . | TRBV27 | TGTGCCAGCAGAACAGGGCTATACAATGAGCAGTTCTTC | CASRTGLYNEQFF
TRBD2 | TRBJ2-1 | . | TRBV5-1 | TGCGCCAGCAGCTCTTCGGGGGGCTCCTACAATGAGCAGTTCTTC | CASSSSGGSYNEQFF
. | TRBJ1-5 | . | TRBV27 | TGTGCCAGCAGTTTAAGAGGAGGCCAGCCCCAGCATTTT | CASSLRGGQPQHF
TRBD2 | TRBJ2-5 | . | TRBV7-9 | TGTGCCAGCAGCTTACCAGCGGGAGAAGAGACCCAGTACTTC | CASSLPAGEETQYF